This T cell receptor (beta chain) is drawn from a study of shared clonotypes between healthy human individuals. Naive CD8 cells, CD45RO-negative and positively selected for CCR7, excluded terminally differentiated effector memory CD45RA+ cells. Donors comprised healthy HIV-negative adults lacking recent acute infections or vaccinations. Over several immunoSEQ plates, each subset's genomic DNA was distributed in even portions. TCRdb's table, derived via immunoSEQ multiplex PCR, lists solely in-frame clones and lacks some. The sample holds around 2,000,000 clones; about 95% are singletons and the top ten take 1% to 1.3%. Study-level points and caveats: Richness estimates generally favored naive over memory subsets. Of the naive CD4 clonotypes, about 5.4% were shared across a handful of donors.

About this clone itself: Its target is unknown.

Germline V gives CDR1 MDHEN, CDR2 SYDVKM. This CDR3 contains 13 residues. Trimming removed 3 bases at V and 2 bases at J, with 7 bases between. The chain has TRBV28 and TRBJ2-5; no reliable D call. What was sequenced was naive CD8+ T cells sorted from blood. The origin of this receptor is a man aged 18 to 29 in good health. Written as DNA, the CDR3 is TGTGCCAGCAGTTTGAGTACGCAAGAGACCCAGTACTTC. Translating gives CASSLSTQETQYF.